These 31 T cell receptor beta chains came from one sample sequenced in a study of shared clonotypes between healthy human individuals. Profiling relied on immunoSEQ multiplex PCR, and the TCRdb table lists in-frame clones only, not all of them. The data hold fewer than 1.6 million clones, with approximately 98.5% observed a single time. Sequenced sample: naive CD4+ T cells sorted from blood. Subset specified: CD45RA+ positively selected. Source of these receptors: a man in his thirties or forties in good health.

In DNA form, the CDR3 reads TGCGCCAGCAGCTTGGATACAGGGACTGGAAACACCATATATTTT. This codes for CASSLDTGTGNTIYF. This rearrangement joins TRBV5-1 to TRBJ1-3; possibly TRBD1 for D (6 bases). The germline gives CDR1 SGHRS, CDR2 YFSETQ. This CDR3 spans 15 amino acids. Trimming pared 0 bases from V and 2 bases from J, leaving 9 bases between.

The rearrangement uses TRBV11-2 and TRBJ2-2; 7 nucleotides match TRBD2. The germline V gene encodes CDR1 SGHAT and CDR2 FQNNGV. CDR3 length: 16 amino acids. Trimming at V came to 5 bases and at J to 6 bases, leaving 12 bases not matched to a gene. CDR3 bases: TGTGCCAGCAGCCCCCGGCTAGCGGTTGGGGCCGGGGAGCTGTTTTTT. This translates into CASSPRLAVGAGELFF.

The V call is TRBV15, the J call TRBJ1-2; D gene ambiguous. CDR1 LNHNV and CDR2 YYDKDF come from the germline V gene (reference sequence). This CDR3 has 17 residues. Trimming took off 0 bases at V and 0 bases at J, with 14 bases between the two ends. CDR3 amino acids: CATSRDKQLLSNYGYTF. The CDR3 DNA is TGTGCCACCAGCAGAGATAAACAGTTACTTTCTAACTATGGCTACACCTTC.

This clone was detected once. The CDR3 nucleotides are TGTGCCAGCAGCTTGGAAAGTGTAGGATACCCCTACGAGCAGTACTTC. Translating it yields CASSLESVGYPYEQYF. V is TRBV5-4 and J is TRBJ2-7, with D uncertain. CDR1 is SGHNT and CDR2 is YYREEE in the germline V gene (reference sequence). This CDR3 is 16 amino acids long. Trimming shortened V by 0 bases and J by 2 bases, and 15 bases separated the two germline ends.

The genes are TRBV7-9 and TRBJ2-4; D perhaps matches TRBD1 (5 bases). The germline V gene has CDR1 SEHNR and CDR2 FQNEAQ (reference sequence). The V and J ends lost 3 bases and 7 bases respectively, with 13 bases between them. CDR3 length equals 14 residues. The CDR3 nucleotides are TGTGCCAGCAGCTTTGGGCAGGGTCGTAACATTCAGTACTTC. Translation gives CASSFGQGRNIQYF.

On this clone itself: Other DNA variants within this sample encode the same CDR3. The chain couples TRBV5-1 to TRBJ2-1; D unresolved. From germline, CDR1 is SGHRS and CDR2 YFSETQ. Deletions cut 4 bases from V and 1 base from J, with 6 bases between. This CDR3 has 13 amino acids. CDR3 region: CASSLVSYNEQFF. DNA of the CDR3: TGCGCCAGCAGCCTTGTGTCCTACAATGAGCAGTTCTTC.

This chain uses TRBV2 with TRBJ2-2, with D perhaps TRBD1 or TRBD2 (5 bases each). CDR3 length equals 15 residues. The germline V gene has CDR1 SNHLY and CDR2 FYNNEI. Trimming removed 6 bases at V and 0 bases at J, with 11 bases between. The CDR3 region is CASRRDGANTGELFF. The CDR3 DNA sequence: TGTGCCAGCAGGAGGGACGGCGCGAACACCGGGGAGCTGTTTTTT.

CDR3 in amino acids: CASSSAIGTNEKLFF. DNA of the CDR3: TGTGCCAGCAGCTCGGCGATAGGGACGAATGAAAAACTGTTTTTT. The gene calls are TRBV5-6 and TRBJ1-4; D is perhaps TRBD1 (5 bases). The CDR3 loop spans 15 amino acids. The ends were cut back, 3 bases at V and 5 bases at J, with 14 bases in the middle. The germline gives CDR1 SGHDT, CDR2 YYEEEE.

J is TRBJ2-3 and V is TRBV5-1; D remains ambiguous. Germline-derived CDR1 and CDR2 are SGHRS and YFSETQ. The CDR3 loop spans 16 amino acids. V lost 0 bases to trimming and J lost 0 bases, with 11 bases between them. The CDR3: CASSLAQRFSTDTQYF. In nucleotides, the CDR3 is TGCGCCAGCAGCTTGGCCCAGCGATTTAGCACAGATACGCAGTATTTT.

The chain is built from TRBV6-1 and TRBJ2-2; possibly TRBD1 for D (5 bases). With 7 bases removed from V and 1 base from J, the gap between germline ends came to 10 bases. The germline gives CDR1 MNHNS, CDR2 SASEGT. The CDR3 sequence is 14 residues long. The CDR3 bases are TGTGCCAGCACCAGACAGCTGAACACCGGGGAGCTGTTTTTT. Its protein is CASTRQLNTGELFF.

J is TRBJ2-7 and V is TRBV10-3; D possibly corresponds to TRBD1 (6 bases). The germline V and J ends were trimmed by 4 bases and 3 bases, with 16 bases remaining between them. Germline assignment: CDR1 ENHRY and CDR2 SYGVKD. The CDR3 extends over 15 amino acids. CDR3 in amino acids: CAISANRDTIYEQYF. The CDR3 DNA reads TGTGCCATCAGTGCAAACCGGGACACTATCTACGAGCAGTACTTC.

About this clone: The sample carries other DNA sequences with the same CDR3. V gene TRBV11-3 combines with J gene TRBJ2-1; 12 positions agree with TRBD2. Per germline, CDR1 SGHNT and CDR2 YENEEA. The length of the CDR3 is 16 residues. After removal of 0 bases from V and 4 bases from J, the junction contained 1 base not matched to a gene. The CDR3: CASSLEGTSGYNEQFF. CDR3 bases: TGTGCCAGCAGCTTAGAGGGGACTAGCGGGTACAATGAGCAGTTCTTC.

The rearrangement joins TRBV4-3 to TRBJ2-3; maybe TRBD2 (6 bases). The V gene's germline CDR1 is LGHNA and CDR2 YSLEER. The V and J ends lost 1 base and 4 bases respectively, with 15 bases between them. This CDR3 region has 16 residues. CDR3: CASSQVGTSNADTQYF. Written as DNA, the CDR3 is TGCGCCAGCAGCCAAGTAGGCACTAGCAATGCAGATACGCAGTATTTT.

The chain is built from TRBV6-4 and TRBJ1-1; 9 bases are shared with TRBD1. Germline values: CDR1 MRHNA, CDR2 SNTAGT. The V segment lost 5 bases and the J segment 5 bases; nucleotides outside the gene matches: 6. The CDR3 runs 14 residues. The CDR3 DNA reads TGTGCCAGCAGTCTAGACAGGGGGGTGACTGAAGCTTTCTTT. Its translation: CASSLDRGVTEAFF.

The chain employs TRBV30 and TRBJ2-1; TRBD2 aligns across 14 bases. V lost 2 bases, J lost 5 bases, and 11 bases stayed unmatched. Germline V gene data show CDR1 as GTSNPN and CDR2 as SVGIG (reference sequence). The CDR3 totals 18 residues. This chain's CDR3 is CAWSSGTSGSWAHNEQFF. The CDR3 DNA sequence: TGTGCCTGGAGTAGTGGGACTAGCGGGAGTTGGGCGCACAATGAGCAGTTCTTC.

The DNA of the CDR3 is TGTGCCACCAGCAGGGTAGCGGGAGTTTATCCCTACGAGCAGTACTTC. Protein: CATSRVAGVYPYEQYF. This chain links TRBV15 with TRBJ2-7; 9 bases line up with TRBD2. V gave up 3 bases and J gave up 2 bases; unmatched junction bases: 8. Germline CDR1 and CDR2: LNHNV and YYDKDF (reference sequence). The length of the CDR3 is 16 residues.

The V gene is TRBV7-2, the J gene TRBJ2-4, with 10 bases identical to TRBD2. With V trimmed by 5 bases and J by 2 bases, 3 bases remained unmatched. CDR1 is SGHTA, CDR2 FQGNSA, per germline. The length of the CDR3 is 15 residues. This chain's CDR3 is CASSRTSGSKNIQYF. CDR3 sequence (DNA): TGTGCCAGCAGCCGGACTAGCGGATCCAAAAACATTCAGTACTTC. Full variable domain (remainder filled in from reference TRBV7-2 and TRBJ2-4): GAGVSQSPSNKVTEKGKDVELRCDPISGHTALYWYRQSLGQGLEFLIYFQGNSAPDKSGLPSDRFSAERTGGSVSTLTIQRTQQEDSAVYLCASSRTSGSKNIQYFGAGTRLSVL.

The gene calls are TRBV9 and TRBJ1-5; D remains ambiguous. This CDR3 is 13 amino acids long. Trimming pared 0 bases from V and 10 bases from J, leaving 11 bases between. CDR1 is SGDLS, CDR2 YYNGEE, per germline. The DNA for the CDR3 is TGTGCCAGCAGCGTAGACGGAATAAGTCCCCAGCATTTT. This sequence encodes CASSVDGISPQHF.

This rearrangement joins TRBV9 to TRBJ2-1; a possible D gene is TRBD1 (6 bases). V was pared by 4 bases and J by 0 bases, with 14 bases between. Per germline, CDR1 SGDLS and CDR2 YYNGEE. The CDR3 is 16 residues long. The CDR3 loop reads CASSPRTADSYNEQFF. The CDR3 DNA reads as TGTGCCAGCAGCCCGCGGACAGCAGACTCCTACAATGAGCAGTTCTTC.

This chain joins TRBV5-1 and TRBJ2-7; D not resolved. V was cut by 2 bases and J by 2 bases, with 8 bases left in between. From germline, CDR1 is SGHRS and CDR2 YFSETQ. The CDR3 contains 13 residues. CDR3 coding DNA: TGCGCCAGCAGCTTTGGGGATACCTACGAGCAGTACTTC. Its translation is CASSFGDTYEQYF. Full variable domain (rest looked up from reference TRBV5-1 and TRBJ2-7): KAGVTQTPRYLIKTRGQQVTLSCSPISGHRSVSWYQQTPGQGLQFLFEYFSETQRNKGNFPGRFSGRQFSNSRSEMNVSTLELGDSALYLCASSFGDTYEQYFGPGTRLTVT.

The gene calls are TRBV29-1 and TRBJ2-5; 9 nucleotides align to TRBD1. Germline trimming cut 3 bases from V and 5 bases from J; bases unmatched to any gene: 4. Germline V gene data show CDR1 as SQVTM and CDR2 as ANQGSEA. The CDR3 runs 13 residues. Here the CDR3 reads CSVDRTGGETQYF. The CDR3, as DNA: TGCAGCGTTGACCGAACAGGGGGCGAGACCCAGTACTTC.

The gene calls are TRBV5-6 and TRBJ2-1; possibly TRBD1 or TRBD2 for D (5 bases each). Per the germline V gene, CDR1 is SGHDT and CDR2 is YYEEEE. Trimming removed 6 bases at V and 6 bases at J, with 19 bases between. The CDR3 spans 15 residues. CDR3 region: CASNPSWGIFNEQFF. For the CDR3, the DNA is TGTGCCAGCAACCCATCATGGGGGATCTTCAATGAGCAGTTCTTC.

This chain connects TRBV7-2 to TRBJ1-5, with a weak D call TRBD1 (5 bases). This CDR3 region has 18 residues. The V gene lost 4 bases and the J gene lost 1 base, with 20 bases spanning the gap. Germline CDR1 and CDR2: SGHTA and FQGNSA. In DNA, the CDR3 is TGTGCCAGCAGCTCCCCTCCCGGGACTACCCCCAGCAATCAGCCCCAGCATTTT. Protein product: CASSSPPGTTPSNQPQHF.

V and J are TRBV10-2 and TRBJ2-2, with 11 bases aligning to TRBD2. The CDR3 runs 19 residues. The V gene end was trimmed by 0 bases and the J gene end by 0 bases; junction bases not matched to a gene: 6. CDR1 WSHSY and CDR2 SAAADI come from the germline V gene. CDR3 in DNA: TGCGCCAGCAGTGAGTCAAGACTAGCGGGGATTACGAACACCGGGGAGCTGTTTTTT. Protein: CASSESRLAGITNTGELFF.

The rearrangement joins TRBV28 to TRBJ2-1; 7 bases fit TRBD2. V shed 8 bases and J 10 bases; nucleotides not matched to a gene: 17. The CDR3 runs to 15 residues. Per germline, CDR1 MDHEN and CDR2 SYDVKM. The CDR3 sequence is CASAKGGGGGYEQFF. Here the CDR3 DNA reads TGTGCCAGCGCCAAAGGAGGTGGGGGGGGATACGAGCAGTTCTTC.

This clone has only one observation. V is TRBV18 and J is TRBJ2-6; D unresolved. Germline CDR1 KGHSH, CDR2 LQKENI. The CDR3 is 15 amino acids. Trimming stripped 3 bases from V and 4 bases from J, with 10 bases between. For the CDR3, the DNA is TGTGCCAGCTCACCGCGAAAATTGGGGGCCAACGTCCTGACTTTC. Translating it yields CASSPRKLGANVLTF.

Of note for this clone: The junction does not match germline at one end; this may be a read error. V and J are TRBV7-7 and TRBJ2-3, with D unclear. The CDR3 length is 14 residues. CDR1 SSHAT and CDR2 FNYEAQ come from the germline V gene (reference sequence). CDR3 in DNA: TGTGCTAGCAGCTTAACCCTTAACTCAGATACGCAGTATTTT. It codes for CASSLTLNSDTQYF.

The chain links TRBV7-8 to TRBJ2-1; 7 nucleotides align to TRBD2. The CDR3 runs 15 residues. J gave up 5 bases and V 5 bases, and 9 bases lay outside the gene matches. CDR1 and CDR2 from the germline V gene are SGHVS and FQNEAQ. The CDR3 nucleotides read TGTGCCAGCAGCCAAAAGGTGGCGGGAGACAATGAGCAGTTCTTC. Its protein product is CASSQKVAGDNEQFF.

The gene calls are TRBV6-5 and TRBJ2-1; D possibly corresponds to TRBD2 (5 bases). Germline CDR1 is MNHEY and CDR2 is SVGAGI. Trimming removed 4 bases from V and 8 bases from J, with 6 bases in between. The CDR3 has 11 amino acids. The CDR3 DNA is TGTGCCAGCAGTTCGGGGTATGAGCAGTTCTTC. Translated, it gives CASSSGYEQFF.

The V gene is TRBV5-1, the J gene TRBJ1-1; weak D call: TRBD1 (5 bases). The CDR3 runs to 15 residues. V shed 4 bases and J shed 1 base, with 14 bases lying between them. CDR1 and CDR2 from the germline V gene are SGHRS and YFSETQ. CDR3 in DNA: TGCGCCAGCAGCGTGGACGCAGGGAGGAACACTGAAGCTTTCTTT. The encoded protein is CASSVDAGRNTEAFF. The full variable domain, its missing parts supplied by reference TRBV5-1 and TRBJ1-1, is KAGVTQTPRYLIKTRGQQVTLSCSPISGHRSVSWYQQTPGQGLQFLFEYFSETQRNKGNFPGRFSGRQFSNSRSEMNVSTLELGDSALYLCASSVDAGRNTEAFFGQGTRLTVV.

The chain joins TRBV5-6 to TRBJ2-1; TRBD1 agrees at 7 bases. The trim removed 4 bases at V and 9 bases at J, leaving 7 bases unmatched. Germline CDR1 and CDR2: SGHDT and YYEEEE. The CDR3 contains 13 residues. The CDR3 loop reads CASSRTGLGEQFF. CDR3 coding DNA: TGTGCCAGCAGCCGGACAGGCCTCGGTGAGCAGTTCTTC.